This T cell receptor beta chain was recovered during a study of blood T cell repertoires in COVID-19. As for the study in general: COVID-19 samples from acute and convalescent phases originated in the United States, Italy and Spain. In each case, the material was cDNA or gDNA derived from T cells, B-cell-depleted T cells, or PBMCs.

Produced via immunoSEQ multiplex PCR; TCRdb's table is partial and in-frame only. The repertoire has some 220,000 clones, 80% to 90% of them found once; the top ten carry approximately 3.5%. V was clipped by 5 bases and J by 5 bases, with 13 bases between them. CDR1 is SGHRS, CDR2 YFSETQ, per germline. There are 14 residues in the CDR3. The sample was PBMCs or T cells enriched from blood (not recorded which). The sequence was obtained from a young woman in a cohort exposed to, infected with or recovered from COVID-19 (not recorded which). This chain connects TRBV5-1 to TRBJ1-4, with a tentative D call TRBD1 (5 bases). CDR3 nucleotide sequence: TGCGCCAGCAGTCCGGGGGAGGGGAATGAAAAACTGTTTTTT. Encoded protein: CASSPGEGNEKLFF. The full variable domain, with the rest looked up from reference TRBV5-1 and TRBJ1-4, is KAGVTQTPRYLIKTRGQQVTLSCSPISGHRSVSWYQQTPGQGLQFLFEYFSETQRNKGNFPGRFSGRQFSNSRSEMNVSTLELGDSALYLCASSPGEGNEKLFFGSGTQLSVL.